What follows are 8 T cell receptor beta chains derived from one specimen sequenced in a study of T cells after yellow fever vaccination. TCRdb used MiXCR to reprocess the 5' RACE reads, holding one entry per CDR3 protein. The repertoire includes around 600,000 distinct CDR3 sequences, about 12% of them detected once, and around 14% sits in the top ten. The source was PBMCs, collected on the day of the yellow fever booster vaccination. These receptors all come from a man younger than 45 who received the YFV17D yellow fever vaccine.

The chain recombines TRBV7-2 with TRBJ2-5, with a possible D match to TRBD2 (5 bases). The CDR3 has 17 residues. Trimming cost V 3 bases and J 3 bases, with 20 bases left between them. The germline V gene encodes CDR1 SGHTA and CDR2 FQGNSA. CDR3 loop: CASSFFLSGNSKETQYF. The CDR3 region has the DNA TGTGCCAGCAGCTTCTTTTTGTCGGGAAATTCGAAAGAGACCCAGTACTTC.

In its sample, this clonotype was seen a few times. The rearrangement joins TRBV27 to TRBJ1-1; 7 bases align to TRBD1. With 1 base clipped from V and 1 base from J, the junction kept 3 bases outside the gene matches. Germline V gives CDR1 MNHEY, CDR2 SMNVEV (reference sequence). The CDR3 has 15 residues. The CDR3 spells CASSLYGTANTEAFF. The CDR3 nucleotides read TGTGCCAGCAGTTTATATGGGACAGCGAACACTGAAGCTTTCTTT.

This clonotype was counted between two and nine times. This rearrangement joins TRBV20-1 to TRBJ2-7, with 10 bases fitting TRBD1. The CDR3 extends over 13 amino acids. The germline CDR1 and CDR2 sequences are DFQATT and SNEGSKA (reference sequence). V dropped 4 bases and J dropped 7; count of bases not matched to a gene: 7. The CDR3 coding sequence is TGCAGTGCTAAGGTGGGACAGGGGAGGGAGCAGTACTTC. It codes for CSAKVGQGREQYF.

The chain has TRBV7-2 and TRBJ2-1; 14 bases match TRBD2. CDR1 and CDR2 (germline): SGHTA, FQGNSA. V shed 1 base and J 10 bases; nucleotides not matched to a gene: 6. The CDR3 extends over 16 amino acids. This CDR3 is CASSLEGLAGVGEQFF. The CDR3 DNA reads as TGTGCCAGCAGCTTAGAGGGACTAGCGGGAGTAGGGGAGCAGTTCTTC. Filled out from reference TRBV7-2 and TRBJ2-1, the complete variable domain reads GAGVSQSPSNKVTEKGKDVELRCDPISGHTALYWYRQSLGQGLEFLIYFQGNSAPDKSGLPSDRFSAERTGGSVSTLTIQRTQQEDSAVYLCASSLEGLAGVGEQFFGPGTRLTVL.

The CDR3 coding sequence is TGCAGCGTTGAAGATCTTCCAGGGCACTACAATGAGCAGTTCTTC. Protein: CSVEDLPGHYNEQFF. The gene calls are TRBV29-1 and TRBJ2-1; TRBD1 might be the D (5 bases). The CDR3 extends over 15 amino acids. Deletions cut 0 bases from V and 3 bases from J, with 12 bases between. Germline V gene data show CDR1 as SQVTM and CDR2 as ANQGSEA.

In this sample, this clonotype turned up a few times. V is TRBV12-3 or TRBV12-4 and J is TRBJ1-6; TRBD1 aligns across 9 bases. The CDR3 contains 16 residues. With V trimmed by 5 bases and J by 9 bases, 11 bases remained unmatched. In nucleotides, the CDR3 is TGTGCCAGCAGTGCCAAAGGGACAGGGACCTCTTCACCCCTCCACTTT. It specifies CASSAKGTGTSSPLHF.

The chain recombines TRBV2 with TRBJ2-2; D perhaps matches TRBD2 (6 bases). The V gene's germline CDR1 is SNHLY and CDR2 FYNNEI. The V end was cut by 6 bases, the J end by 0 bases, with 17 bases between. The CDR3 is made up of 17 amino acids. CDR3: CASSGGWPFANTGELFF. In DNA form, the CDR3 reads TGTGCCAGCAGCGGGGGTTGGCCGTTCGCGAACACCGGGGAGCTGTTTTTT. Variable domain in full (rest from reference TRBV2 and TRBJ2-2): EPEVTQTPSHQVTQMGQEVILRCVPISNHLYFYWYRQILGQKVEFLVSFYNNEISEKSEIFDDQFSVERPDGSNFTLKIRSTKLEDSAMYFCASSGGWPFANTGELFFGEGSRLTVL.

This clonotype occurred a few times. The chain employs TRBV10-3 and TRBJ2-1; 9 nucleotides align to TRBD2. The length of the CDR3 is 17 residues. Trimming took 6 bases from V and 2 from J; bases not matched to a gene: 11. CDR1 is ENHRY and CDR2 is SYGVKD in the germline V gene. The CDR3 coding sequence is TGTGCCATCAGGAGCTTGGGGGCGGGAGGGACCTACAATGAGCAGTTCTTC. Encoded protein: CAIRSLGAGGTYNEQFF.